The entry that follows covers one T cell receptor (beta chain) sequence. The PCR employed 60 Vbeta primers together with 13 Jbeta primers. TCRdb's table, derived via immunoSEQ multiplex PCR, lists solely in-frame clones and lacks some. Among 150,000 to 200,000 clones listed, around 86% were seen once. The source of the sample is a study of cytomegalovirus exposure and HLA in healthy donors. The CDR3 loop spans 16 amino acids. Trimming removed 5 bases from V and 5 bases from J; junction bases left unmatched: 9. Germline-derived CDR1 and CDR2 are MDHEN and SYDVKM. The sequencing sample was made of PBMCs. The gene calls are TRBV28 and TRBJ1-2, with 12 bases that match TRBD1. This sequence was found in a woman between 18 and 29 years old in good health and CMV-seronegative. The DNA for the CDR3 is TGTGCCAGCAGTGAGGGGACAGGGGGCTCGATTTATGGCTACACCTTC. Translation gives CASSEGTGGSIYGYTF.